This T cell receptor (beta chain) came from a study of CD8 T cells in ankylosing spondylitis. A quantitative 5'-RACE method, one with molecular barcodes, was used to make TCR beta libraries. TCRdb recomputed calls from the 5' RACE reads with MiXCR, one row per CDR3 protein. The sample holds around 430,000 distinct CDR3 sequences, under 20% seen once. Points on this clonotype: Its target is not known.

V gave up 1 base and J gave up 7 bases, with 14 bases separating them. The germline V gene has CDR1 DFQATT and CDR2 SNEGSKA (reference sequence). This CDR3 has 14 amino acids. Study-wide results and limits: In ankylosing spondylitis patients, matched synovial fluid reportedly showed significant enrichment of disease-linked clones. Earlier studies detected some motif variants in reactive arthritis synovial fluid and blood. Disease-linked clones proved CD8+ and comparatively uncommon in peripheral blood. A TCR beta motif of under ten highly homologous variants seemed to mark ankylosing spondylitis blood.

The chain joins TRBV20-1 to TRBJ2-1; D is uncertain. The origin of this receptor is a male donor with ankylosing spondylitis. Specimen: blood, either unsorted or a sorted T cell fraction (not recorded which). The CDR3 sequence: CSARVRPPANEQFF. Here the CDR3 DNA reads TGCAGTGCTAGAGTGCGGCCCCCTGCGAATGAGCAGTTCTTC.